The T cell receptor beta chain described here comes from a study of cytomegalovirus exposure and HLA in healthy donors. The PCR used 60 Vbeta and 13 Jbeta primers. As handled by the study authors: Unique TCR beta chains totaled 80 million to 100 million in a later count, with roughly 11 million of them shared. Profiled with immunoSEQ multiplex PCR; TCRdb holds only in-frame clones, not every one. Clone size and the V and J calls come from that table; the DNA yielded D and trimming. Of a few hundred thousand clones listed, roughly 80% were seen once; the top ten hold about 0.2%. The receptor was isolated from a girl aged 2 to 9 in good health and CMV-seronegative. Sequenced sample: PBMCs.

The chain's CDR3 is CASSLDREGNTEAFF. In nucleotides, the CDR3 is TGTGCCAGCAGCTTAGACAGGGAGGGGAACACTGAAGCTTTCTTT. The V call is TRBV11-2, the J call TRBJ1-1; the D gene is possibly TRBD1 (5 bases). V gave up 0 bases and J gave up 1 base, with 9 bases separating them. This CDR3 has 15 residues. Germline V gives CDR1 SGHAT, CDR2 FQNNGV.